A single sample is the source of the 23 T cell receptor beta chains below, sequenced in a study of blood T cells in healthy people across ages. Combining a sample-barcoded 5' primer with a J-beta primer mix, a second PCR ran for 7 to 11 cycles. TCRdb independently ran MiXCR on the 5' RACE reads; one entry per CDR3 protein. The sample includes around 990,000 distinct CDR3 sequences, 35% to 45% of them seen just once. The sample comprised blood. The receptors were gathered from a man between 18 and 29 years old in good health.

The J gene is TRBJ1-2, the V gene TRBV27, with D possibly being TRBD1 (6 bases). Between the trimmed V and J ends, which lost 5 bases and 3 bases, there was a span of 13 bases. The CDR3 contains 14 residues. Germline V gene data show CDR1 as MNHEY and CDR2 as SMNVEV (reference sequence). The CDR3 bases are TGTGCCAGCAGTGTAAAGACAGGCTACTATGGCTACACCTTC. Protein sequence: CASSVKTGYYGYTF.

The J gene is TRBJ1-5, the V gene TRBV4-2; D not resolved. The germline V gene encodes CDR1 LGHNA and CDR2 YNFKEQ. V was trimmed by 0 bases and J by 9 bases, leaving 9 bases between them. This CDR3 region has 13 residues. CDR3 DNA sequence: TGTGCCAGCAGCCAAGAGGCCGAATGGCCCCAGCATTTT. Amino acid sequence: CASSQEAEWPQHF.

This clonotype turned up a few times. The chain joins TRBV20-1 to TRBJ1-6; possible D gene TRBD1, 6 bases. The germline CDR1 and CDR2 sequences are DFQATT and SNEGSKA (reference sequence). This CDR3 has 13 residues. With 7 bases removed from V and 6 bases from J, the gap between germline ends came to 13 bases. CDR3 sequence (DNA): TGCAGTGGGGGGCCGGATCTTAATTCACCCCTCCACTTT. Its protein product is CSGGPDLNSPLHF.

The genes are TRBV24-1 and TRBJ2-3; 10 nucleotides agree with TRBD2. The CDR3 is 17 residues long. Trimming took 4 bases from V and 4 from J; bases not matched to a gene: 10. CDR1 is KGHDR, CDR2 SFDVKD, per germline. The DNA of the CDR3 is TGTGCCACCAGTGACCCCCTCCCTAGCGGGGGCGCAGATACGCAGTATTTT. This translates into CATSDPLPSGGADTQYF.

The V and J genes are TRBV7-9 and TRBJ1-1, with TRBD1 matching 7 bases. The CDR3 has 13 residues. V dropped 5 bases and J dropped 8; count of bases not matched to a gene: 8. CDR1 SEHNR and CDR2 FQNEAQ come from the germline V gene (reference sequence). DNA of the CDR3: TGTGCCAGCAGCGCCCGGACAGGAGGAGAAGCTTTCTTT. Translation gives CASSARTGGEAFF.

The chain has TRBV7-9 and TRBJ1-1, with 8 bases that match TRBD1. V lost 4 bases and J lost 1; bases outside the gene matches: 5. This CDR3 has 15 residues. Germline V gives CDR1 SEHNR, CDR2 FQNEAQ (reference sequence). Here the CDR3 reads CASSSDRGQNTEAFF. The CDR3 nucleotides are TGTGCCAGCAGCTCTGACAGGGGCCAGAACACTGAAGCTTTCTTT.

This clonotype was counted at least ten times. CDR3: CASSTAKFTSTDTQYF. CDR3 bases: TGTGCCAGCAGCACGGCTAAGTTTACTAGCACAGATACGCAGTATTTT. The genes are TRBV5-5 and TRBJ2-3; D uncertain. V was shortened by 4 bases and J by 0 bases, with 15 bases between the two germline ends. From germline, CDR1 is SGHKS and CDR2 YYEKEE (reference sequence). The CDR3 runs 16 residues.

V is TRBV12-3 or TRBV12-4 and J is TRBJ1-5; 8 bases match TRBD1. V shed 9 bases and J 9 bases; nucleotides not matched to a gene: 19. The CDR3 spans 16 residues. CDR3 coding DNA: TGTGCCAGTCAAGGTGCCAGGGGGCCCACATCTTTGCCCCAGCATTTT. This codes for CASQGARGPTSLPQHF.

This clonotype showed up just a few times. The chain recombines TRBV7-8 with TRBJ2-3, with D maybe TRBD2 (6 bases). Germline assignment: CDR1 SGHVS and CDR2 FQNEAQ. The CDR3 has 14 residues. Trimming removed 5 bases from V and 2 bases from J, with 11 bases in between. In DNA form, the CDR3 reads TGTGCCAGCAGCCAACGACTAGTCACAGATACGCAGTATTTT. It codes for CASSQRLVTDTQYF.

The rearrangement uses TRBV20-1 and TRBJ2-3, with D possibly matching TRBD2 (5 bases). Trimming shortened V by 0 bases and J by 0 bases, and 13 bases separated the two germline ends. CDR1 and CDR2 (germline): DFQATT, SNEGSKA (reference sequence). This CDR3 contains 16 residues. As DNA, the CDR3 is TGCAGTGCTAGAGATAGGGCAGGACTTAGCACAGATACGCAGTATTTT. Its translation: CSARDRAGLSTDTQYF.

The CDR3 loop is CSVDEDGQETQYF. The CDR3 nucleotides read TGCAGCGTTGACGAGGACGGTCAAGAGACCCAGTACTTC. The chain uses TRBV29-1 and TRBJ2-5; D ambiguous. This CDR3 is 13 amino acids long. Germline CDR1 reads SQVTM; CDR2 reads ANQGSEA. Trimming took off 3 bases at V and 2 bases at J, with 10 bases between the two ends. Based on the CDR3 plus reference TRBV29-1 and TRBJ2-5, the full variable domain is SAVISQKPSRDICQRGTSLTIQCQVDSQVTMMFWYRQQPGQSLTLIATANQGSEATYESGFVIDKFPISRPNLTFSTLTVSNMSPEDSSIYLCSVDEDGQETQYFGPGTRLLVL.

This clonotype was observed a handful of times. The DNA for the CDR3 is TGTGCCAGCAGCCAAGGAGACAAAAGCACAGATACGCAGTATTTT. Translating gives CASSQGDKSTDTQYF. The chain carries TRBV3-1 and TRBJ2-3; D unresolved. The CDR3 contains 15 residues. Germline CDR1 and CDR2: LGHDT and YNNKEL (reference sequence). V lost 1 base, J lost 0 bases, and 8 bases lay in between.

The rearrangement links TRBV20-1 to TRBJ1-2; TRBD1 is a possible D gene (5 bases). Trimming cost V 2 bases and J 6 bases, with 10 bases left between them. The CDR3 runs 12 residues. The germline V gene has CDR1 DFQATT and CDR2 SNEGSKA (reference sequence). The CDR3 sequence: CSARRQGHGYTF. In DNA, the CDR3 is TGCAGTGCTAGAAGGCAGGGCCATGGCTACACCTTC.

V gene TRBV6-2 or TRBV6-3 combines with J gene TRBJ2-1; D is unclear. The J call is uncertain, as TRBJ2-7 better fits the DNA end. Germline CDR1 is MNHEY and CDR2 is SVGEGT. This CDR3 region has 13 residues. DNA for the CDR3: TGTGCCAGCAGTTACAACAGCTACAATGAGCAGTACTTC. As protein: CASSYNSYNEQYF.

This clonotype was counted between two and nine times. The chain is built from TRBV12-3 or TRBV12-4 and TRBJ1-2; 9 bases are a match to TRBD1. The CDR3 is made up of 14 amino acids. V dropped 6 bases and J dropped 3; count of bases not matched to a gene: 5. The CDR3 region has the DNA TGTGCCAGCAGGCGGACAGGGGCAGACTATGGCTACACCTTC. This sequence encodes CASRRTGADYGYTF.

This chain connects TRBV7-8 to TRBJ2-7, with D possibly called TRBD1 or TRBD2 (5 bases each). With 7 bases removed from V and 7 bases from J, the gap between germline ends came to 23 bases. The V gene's germline CDR1 is SGHVS and CDR2 FQNEAQ. The CDR3 covers 15 residues. This CDR3 reads CASIPSTGTYNEQYF. The CDR3 coding sequence is TGTGCCAGCATCCCCTCTACCGGGACCTACAATGAGCAGTACTTC.

A remark on this clonotype: A single base separates this from a much larger clone, so it may be a read error. The chain links TRBV27 to TRBJ2-7, with D tentatively TRBD2 (7 bases). Between the trimmed V and J ends, which lost 3 bases and 7 bases, there was a span of 16 bases. Germline CDR1 and CDR2: MNHEY and SMNVEV (reference sequence). The CDR3 is 14 amino acids. The chain's CDR3 is CASSFGGPFNEQYF. For the CDR3, the DNA is TGTGCCAGCAGTTTCGGGGGGCCGTTCAATGAGCAGTACTTC.

The V call is TRBV25-1, the J call TRBJ2-1; D is uncertain. The CDR3 loop spans 14 amino acids. Germline V gene lookup returns CDR1 MGHDK and CDR2 SYGVNS. V shed 2 bases and J shed 13 bases, with 18 bases lying between them. The CDR3 here is CASSEDREMKTQFF. The CDR3 DNA reads as TGTGCCAGCAGTGAAGACCGTGAGATGAAGACCCAGTTCTTC.

This chain uses TRBV19 with TRBJ1-5, with TRBD1 matching 7 bases. Germline-derived CDR1 and CDR2 are LNHDA and SQIVND (reference sequence). The CDR3 has 15 amino acids. V shed 4 bases, J shed 3 bases, and the junction held 6 bases outside the gene matches. This chain's CDR3 is CASSTWDRSNQPQHF. The CDR3 DNA follows: TGTGCCAGTAGTACATGGGACAGATCCAATCAGCCCCAGCATTTT. Full variable domain (remainder filled in from reference TRBV19 and TRBJ1-5): DGGITQSPKYLFRKEGQNVTLSCEQNLNHDAMYWYRQDPGQGLRLIYYSQIVNDFQKGDIAEGYSVSREKKESFPLTVTSAQKNPTAFYLCASSTWDRSNQPQHFGDGTRLSIL.

J is TRBJ1-2 and V is TRBV20-1; 9 bases line up with TRBD1. The CDR3 sequence is 14 residues long. In germline, CDR1 is DFQATT, CDR2 SNEGSKA (reference sequence). J was trimmed by 2 bases and V by 0 bases; bases with no gene match: 1. This CDR3 reads CSAREGTGNYGYTF. The CDR3 DNA sequence: TGCAGTGCTAGAGAGGGGACAGGGAACTATGGCTACACCTTC.

In the case of this clonotype: This may come from a read error, since a much larger clone is one base off. V usage is TRBV29-1 and J usage is TRBJ2-1, with D uncertain. With 4 bases removed from V and 3 bases from J, the gap between germline ends came to 10 bases. CDR3 size: 13 residues. Germline lookup yields CDR1 SQVTM and CDR2 ANQGSEA. This CDR3 is CSVGLRYYNEQFF. CDR3 DNA sequence: TGCAGCGTTGGGCTACGCTACTACAATGAGCAGTTCTTC.

This clonotype was seen just once. This chain joins TRBV3-1 and TRBJ2-3; no firm D call. Trimming removed 0 bases from V and 2 bases from J, with 9 bases in between. There are 15 residues in the CDR3. Germline CDR1 and CDR2: LGHDT and YNNKEL (reference sequence). CDR3 sequence (DNA): TGTGCCAGCAGCCAAGAATCAAGCCCCACAGATACGCAGTATTTT. As protein: CASSQESSPTDTQYF.

The rearrangement uses TRBV5-6 and TRBJ2-1; D is unresolved. The V end lost 0 bases, the J end lost 10 bases, and 14 bases lay between the germline ends. The CDR3 consists of 14 residues. Germline V gives CDR1 SGHDT, CDR2 YYEEEE. The CDR3 loop is CASSLAVSLREQFF. The CDR3 bases are TGTGCCAGCAGCTTGGCTGTCTCCCTCAGGGAGCAGTTCTTC.